A single sample is the source of the 14 T cell receptor beta chains below, sequenced in a study of cytomegalovirus exposure and HLA in healthy donors. Repertoires were generated with immunoSEQ multiplex PCR, while TCRdb's copy carries only in-frame clones and drops some. This sample has about 310,000 clones, with around 90% found just once. The sample was PBMCs. The origin of the receptors is a man aged 25-45 years in good health and CMV-seronegative.

In regard to this clone: Other DNA sequences in the same sample also yield this CDR3. This sequence joins TRBV6-5 and TRBJ1-5; 10 bases fit TRBD1. The junction had 2 bases not matched to a gene; V was cut back by 5 bases and J by 4 bases. The germline gives CDR1 MNHEY, CDR2 SVGAGI. This CDR3 has 14 residues. Written as DNA, the CDR3 is TGTGCCAGCAGTCCGGGACAGGGGAATCAGCCCCAGCATTTT. Translated, it gives CASSPGQGNQPQHF.

V gene TRBV20-1 combines with J gene TRBJ2-1; D gene uncertain. The CDR3 has 10 residues. Germline CDR1 DFQATT, CDR2 SNEGSKA (reference sequence). V dropped 6 bases and J dropped 5 bases, with 5 bases sitting between them. Here the CDR3 reads CSARDNEQFF. The CDR3 DNA reads as TGCAGTGCCCGGGACAATGAGCAGTTCTTC.

In this sample, this clone turned up once. Since no conserved phenylalanine or tryptophan closes the CDR3, a read error is the likely cause. No DNA is shown, since the ends of the CDR3 on it are uncertain; the CDR3 is the one TCRdb lists. The chain joins TRBV7-9 to TRBJ2-7; TRBD2, the D gene given by the table, was not confirmed from the DNA. Counting both end residues, the CDR3 totals 10 amino acids. Germline V lookup: CDR1 SEHNR, CDR2 FQNEAQ (reference sequence). The CDR3 sequence: CASSEAGVLL.

V gene TRBV6-5 combines with J gene TRBJ2-7, with a weak D call TRBD2 (5 bases). V shed 0 bases and J shed 0 bases, with 6 bases lying between them. The CDR3 extends over 14 amino acids. In germline, CDR1 is MNHEY, CDR2 SVGAGI. In nucleotides, the CDR3 is TGTGCCAGCAGTTACTCGAGGGTCTCCTACGAGCAGTACTTC. Translating it yields CASSYSRVSYEQYF.

This clone was detected a few times. The V and J genes are TRBV29-1 and TRBJ1-1, with unresolved D. This CDR3 is built from 14 residues. In germline, CDR1 is SQVTM, CDR2 ANQGSEA. The ends were cut back, 6 bases at V and 2 bases at J, with 16 bases in the middle. In nucleotides, the CDR3 is TGCAGCGTACTTGAGAGGGCCTCTAACACTGAAGCTTTCTTT. Its protein product is CSVLERASNTEAFF.

The chain joins TRBV6-6 to TRBJ2-7; D uncertain. V lost 0 bases and J lost 0, with 9 bases in between. This CDR3 has 15 residues. CDR1 MNHNY and CDR2 SVGAGI come from the germline V gene (reference sequence). The CDR3, as DNA: TGTGCCAGCAGTTACTCCGGGTCCGACTCCTACGAGCAGTACTTC. Protein: CASSYSGSDSYEQYF.

This sequence joins TRBV18 and TRBJ2-1, with 9 bases fitting TRBD1. J was trimmed by 5 bases and V by 7 bases; bases with no gene match: 3. CDR1 and CDR2 (germline): KGHSH, LQKENI. The CDR3 consists of 13 residues. The CDR3 reads CASLGQGNNEQFF. The DNA of the CDR3 is TGTGCCAGCTTGGGACAGGGAAACAATGAGCAGTTCTTC.

V and J are TRBV5-1 and TRBJ1-5; no clear D gene. Germline V gene lookup returns CDR1 SGHRS and CDR2 YFSETQ. The CDR3 is 14 amino acids. Trimming took 1 base from V and 5 from J, leaving 10 bases between them. The CDR3, as DNA: TGCGCCAGCAGCTTGAACCCCGGGGATCAGCCCCAGCATTTT. Translating it yields CASSLNPGDQPQHF.

V and J are TRBV9 and TRBJ2-6; TRBD1 aligns across 8 bases. This CDR3 comprises 20 residues. Per the germline V gene, CDR1 is SGDLS and CDR2 is YYNGEE. V dropped 0 bases and J dropped 1; count of bases not matched to a gene: 12. The CDR3 nucleotides read TGTGCCAGCAGCGTAGCTGTGAGGACAGGGCAGGGGTCTGGGGCCAACGTCCTGACTTTC. Translation gives CASSVAVRTGQGSGANVLTF.

DNA for the CDR3: TGTGCCAGCAGTGGGGACGGGGGGGCCGTGGATGAGCAGTTCTTC. This translates into CASSGDGGAVDEQFF. The genes are TRBV2 and TRBJ2-1; 8 nucleotides agree with TRBD2. This CDR3 spans 15 amino acids. CDR1 and CDR2 from the germline V gene are SNHLY and FYNNEI. Losses at the gene ends were 4 bases for V and 8 bases for J; bases not matched to a gene: 10.

The table lists this clone with a count of one. The CDR3 region has the DNA TGTGCCAGCAGCCACTACCAAGGGGACACCGGGGAGCTGTTTTTT. Amino acid sequence: CASSHYQGDTGELFF. This chain uses TRBV7-8 with TRBJ2-2; a possible D gene is TRBD1 (5 bases). The CDR3 extends over 15 amino acids. V was trimmed by 5 bases and J by 3 bases, leaving 13 bases between them. Looked up from germline, CDR1 is SGHVS and CDR2 is FQNEAQ.

The chain carries TRBV5-4 and TRBJ1-2; a weak D match, TRBD1 (5 bases). The CDR3 consists of 15 residues. V lost 4 bases and J 2 bases, leaving 15 bases between the germline ends. Germline V gene lookup returns CDR1 SGHNT and CDR2 YYREEE (reference sequence). The CDR3 nucleotides read TGTGCCAGCAGCGGATACAGGACGATGAACTATGGCTACACCTTC. Amino acids: CASSGYRTMNYGYTF.

The chain is built from TRBV11-1 and TRBJ2-5; D may be TRBD2 (6 bases). Germline values: CDR1 SGHAT, CDR2 FQDESV (reference sequence). Trimming shortened V by 6 bases and J by 5 bases, and 22 bases separated the two germline ends. There are 16 residues in the CDR3. The CDR3 DNA is TGTGCCAGCAGACCAAGCGGGTGGGGACGGTATGAGACCCAGTACTTC. Its translation is CASRPSGWGRYETQYF.

V usage is TRBV7-9 and J usage is TRBJ1-1, with no clear D. The germline CDR1 and CDR2 sequences are SEHNR and FQNEAQ (reference sequence). The CDR3 totals 15 residues. Trimming shortened V by 3 bases and J by 2 bases, and 13 bases separated the two germline ends. The CDR3 nucleotides read TGTGCCAGCAGCTTCCCCCAGGCTAAAAACACTGAAGCTTTCTTT. Protein product: CASSFPQAKNTEAFF.